The source of this TCR beta chain is a study of naive and memory T cell subsets. For this clonotype: Its target is not known.

The CDR3 loop spans 15 amino acids. Germline V gene sequence: CDR1 SNHLY, CDR2 FYNNEI. The V gene end was trimmed by 6 bases and the J gene end by 5 bases; junction bases not matched to a gene: 8. Two oligonucleotides, mixed equimolar, formed the beta constant-region primer covering TRBC1 and TRBC2. Ligated cDNA was amplified by four rounds of PCR with nested alpha and beta constant-region primers and SP2. TCRdb ran MiXCR on the UMI-ligation and nested PCR reads and lists one entry per CDR3 protein. The data show 120,000 to 150,000 distinct CDR3 sequences, roughly 22% seen once. Points from the study as a whole: Possibly reflecting memory cells re-expressing CD45RA, a few larger clonotypes occurred in naive repertoires, especially CD8. Naive and memory subsets had different power law exponents for TCR abundance.

Sequencing was performed on naive CD4+ T cells from blood. The sequence was obtained from a human donor in good health. The chain joins TRBV2 to TRBJ2-2, with 8 bases identical to TRBD2. The DNA of the CDR3 is TGTGCCAGCAGAGCCTTAGCGGGGAGAACCGGGGAGCTGTTTTTT. It yields the protein CASRALAGRTGELFF.